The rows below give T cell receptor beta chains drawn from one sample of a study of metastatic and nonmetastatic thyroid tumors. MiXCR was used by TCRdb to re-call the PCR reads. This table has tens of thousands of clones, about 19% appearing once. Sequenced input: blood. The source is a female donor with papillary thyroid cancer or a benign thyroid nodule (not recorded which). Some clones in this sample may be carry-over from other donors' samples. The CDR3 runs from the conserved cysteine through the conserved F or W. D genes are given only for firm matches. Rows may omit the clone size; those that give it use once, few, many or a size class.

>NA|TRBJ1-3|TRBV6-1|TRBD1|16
CASVEGQGDSGYTIYF
TGTGCCAGCGTGGAGGGACAGGGAGATTCTGGATACACCATATATTTT
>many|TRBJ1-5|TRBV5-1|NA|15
CASSLKGEGNQPQHF
TGCGCCAGCAGCTTGAAGGGGGAAGGAAATCAGCCCCAGCATTTT
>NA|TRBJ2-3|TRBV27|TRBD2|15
CASSFLTSGSDTQYF
TGTGCCAGCAGTTTCCTTACTAGCGGATCAGATACGCAGTATTTT
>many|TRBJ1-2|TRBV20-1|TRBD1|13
CSASSWDSYGYTF
TGCAGTGCTAGTAGCTGGGACAGCTATGGCTACACCTTC
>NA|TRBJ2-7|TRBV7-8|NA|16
CASSGTGGQFLYEQYF
TGTGCCAGCAGCGGAACGGGAGGACAGTTTCTCTACGAGCAGTACTTC
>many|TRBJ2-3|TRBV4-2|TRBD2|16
CASGVAGGYYTDTQYF
TGTGCCAGCGGGGTAGCGGGGGGGTACTACACAGATACGCAGTATTTT
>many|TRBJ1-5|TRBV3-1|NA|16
CASSQDISDGNQPQHF
TGTGCCAGCAGCCAAGATATAAGTGACGGCAATCAGCCCCAGCATTTT
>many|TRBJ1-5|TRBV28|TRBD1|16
CASSPWDRNSNQPQHF
TGTGCCAGCAGCCCATGGGACAGAAATAGCAATCAGCCCCAGCATTTT
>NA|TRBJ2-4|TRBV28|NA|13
CASRPANQNIQYF
TGTGCCAGCCGGCCGGCGAACCAGAACATTCAGTACTTC
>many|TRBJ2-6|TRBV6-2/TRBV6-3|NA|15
CASTDRRSGANVLTF
TGTGCCAGCACCGACAGGCGCTCTGGGGCCAACGTCCTGACTTTC
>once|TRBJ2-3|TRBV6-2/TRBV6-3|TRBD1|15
CASSRPGQGTDTQSF
TGTGCGAGCAGTCGGCCGGGACAGGGAACAGATACGCAGTCTTTT
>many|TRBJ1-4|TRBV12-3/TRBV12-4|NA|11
CASSLGEKLFF
TGTGCCAGCAGTTTAGGTGAAAAACTGTTTTTT
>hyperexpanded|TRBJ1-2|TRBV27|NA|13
CASSFEGNYGYTF
TGTGCCAGCAGCTTCGAGGGTAACTATGGCTACACCTTC
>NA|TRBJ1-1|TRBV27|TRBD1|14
CASSKQGARTEAFF
TGTGCCAGCAGTAAACAGGGGGCGCGCACTGAAGCTTTCTTT
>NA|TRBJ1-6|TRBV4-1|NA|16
CASSQAPPGANSPLHF
TGCGCCAGCAGCCAAGCCCCTCCGGGGGCGAATTCACCCCTCCACTTT